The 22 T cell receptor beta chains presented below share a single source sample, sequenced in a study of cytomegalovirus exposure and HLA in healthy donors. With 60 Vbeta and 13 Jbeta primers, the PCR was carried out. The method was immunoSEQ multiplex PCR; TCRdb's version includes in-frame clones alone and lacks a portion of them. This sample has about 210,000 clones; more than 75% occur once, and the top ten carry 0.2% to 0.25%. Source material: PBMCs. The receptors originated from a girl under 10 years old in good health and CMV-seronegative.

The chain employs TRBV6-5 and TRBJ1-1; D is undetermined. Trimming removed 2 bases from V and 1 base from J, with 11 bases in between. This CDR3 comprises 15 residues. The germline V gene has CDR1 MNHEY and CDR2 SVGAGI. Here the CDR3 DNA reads TGTGCCAGCAGTTACAACATCGGAGGGAACACTGAAGCTTTCTTT. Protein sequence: CASSYNIGGNTEAFF.

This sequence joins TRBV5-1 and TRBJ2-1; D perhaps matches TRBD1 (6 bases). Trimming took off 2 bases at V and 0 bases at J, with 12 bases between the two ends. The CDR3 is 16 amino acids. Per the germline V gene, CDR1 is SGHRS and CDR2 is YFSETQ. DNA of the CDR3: TGCGCCAGCAGCTTCCACAGGGTGAGCTCCTACAATGAGCAGTTCTTC. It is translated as CASSFHRVSSYNEQFF.

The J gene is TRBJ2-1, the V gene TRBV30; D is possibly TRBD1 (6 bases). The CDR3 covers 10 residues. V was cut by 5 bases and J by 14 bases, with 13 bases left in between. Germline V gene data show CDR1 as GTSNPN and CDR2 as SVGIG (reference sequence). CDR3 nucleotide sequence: TGTGCCTGGCGCTCCCCAGGGGAGTTCTTC. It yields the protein CAWRSPGEFF. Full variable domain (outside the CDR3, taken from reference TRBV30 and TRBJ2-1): SQTIHQWPATLVQPVGSPLSLECTVEGTSNPNLYWYRQAAGRGLQLLFYSVGIGQISSEVPQNLSASRPQDRQFILSSKKLLLSDSGFYLCAWRSPGEFFGPGTRLTVL.

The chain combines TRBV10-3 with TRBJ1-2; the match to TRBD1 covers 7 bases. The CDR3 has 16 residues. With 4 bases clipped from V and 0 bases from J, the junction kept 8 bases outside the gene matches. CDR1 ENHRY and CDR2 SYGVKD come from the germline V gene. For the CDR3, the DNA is TGTGCCATCAGTGTTAGGGGGCGACCAGCTAACTATGGCTACACCTTC. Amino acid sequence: CAISVRGRPANYGYTF.

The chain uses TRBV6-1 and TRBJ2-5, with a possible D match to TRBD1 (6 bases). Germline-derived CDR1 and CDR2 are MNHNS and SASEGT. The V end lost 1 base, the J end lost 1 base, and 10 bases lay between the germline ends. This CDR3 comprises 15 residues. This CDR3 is CASSEGGQSQETQYF. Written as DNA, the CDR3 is TGTGCCAGCAGTGAAGGCGGACAGAGCCAAGAGACCCAGTACTTC.

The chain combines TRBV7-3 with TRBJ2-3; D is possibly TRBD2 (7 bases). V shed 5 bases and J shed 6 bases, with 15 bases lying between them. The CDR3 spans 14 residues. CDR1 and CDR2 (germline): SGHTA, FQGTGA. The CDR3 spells CASSNEGGPDTQYF. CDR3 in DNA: TGTGCCAGCAGCAACGAGGGGGGGCCGGATACGCAGTATTTT.

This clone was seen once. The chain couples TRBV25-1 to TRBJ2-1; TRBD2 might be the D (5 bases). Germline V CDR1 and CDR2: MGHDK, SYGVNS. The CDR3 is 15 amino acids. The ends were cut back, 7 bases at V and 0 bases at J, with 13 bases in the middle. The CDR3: CASTPLEGSYNEQFF. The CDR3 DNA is TGTGCCAGCACCCCTCTCGAGGGCTCCTACAATGAGCAGTTCTTC.

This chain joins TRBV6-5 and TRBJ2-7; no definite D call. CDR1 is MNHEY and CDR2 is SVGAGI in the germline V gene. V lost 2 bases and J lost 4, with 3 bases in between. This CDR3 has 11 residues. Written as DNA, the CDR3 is TGTGCCAGCAGTTACCAGTACGAGCAGTACTTC. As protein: CASSYQYEQYF.

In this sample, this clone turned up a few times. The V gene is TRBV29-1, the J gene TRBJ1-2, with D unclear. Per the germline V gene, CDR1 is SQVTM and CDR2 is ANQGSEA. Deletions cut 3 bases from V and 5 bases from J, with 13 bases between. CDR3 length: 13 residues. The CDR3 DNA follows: TGCAGCGTTGATTCCCCCCAAAATTATGGCTACACCTTC. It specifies CSVDSPQNYGYTF.

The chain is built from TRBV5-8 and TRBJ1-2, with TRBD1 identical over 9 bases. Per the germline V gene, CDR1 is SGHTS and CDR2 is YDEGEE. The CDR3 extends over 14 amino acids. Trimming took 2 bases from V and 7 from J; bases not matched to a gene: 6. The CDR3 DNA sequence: TGTGCCAGCAGCTTCTACAGGGGGCGGAGTGGCTACACCTTC. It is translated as CASSFYRGRSGYTF.

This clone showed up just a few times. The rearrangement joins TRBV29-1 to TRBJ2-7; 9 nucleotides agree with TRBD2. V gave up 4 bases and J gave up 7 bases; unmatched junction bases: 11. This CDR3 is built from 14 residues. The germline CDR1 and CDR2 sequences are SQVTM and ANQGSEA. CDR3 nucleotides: TGCAGCGTTGGTGCGGGAGGGCCCGGCTGGGAGCAGTACTTC. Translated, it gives CSVGAGGPGWEQYF.

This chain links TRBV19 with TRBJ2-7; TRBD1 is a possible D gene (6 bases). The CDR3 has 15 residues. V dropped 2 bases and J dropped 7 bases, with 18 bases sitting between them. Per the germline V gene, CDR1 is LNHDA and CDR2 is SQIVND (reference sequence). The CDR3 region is CASSISRGAFREQYF. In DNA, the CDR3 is TGTGCCAGTAGTATAAGCAGGGGAGCCTTTCGGGAGCAGTACTTC. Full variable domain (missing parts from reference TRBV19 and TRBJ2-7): DGGITQSPKYLFRKEGQNVTLSCEQNLNHDAMYWYRQDPGQGLRLIYYSQIVNDFQKGDIAEGYSVSREKKESFPLTVTSAQKNPTAFYLCASSISRGAFREQYFGPGTRLTVT.

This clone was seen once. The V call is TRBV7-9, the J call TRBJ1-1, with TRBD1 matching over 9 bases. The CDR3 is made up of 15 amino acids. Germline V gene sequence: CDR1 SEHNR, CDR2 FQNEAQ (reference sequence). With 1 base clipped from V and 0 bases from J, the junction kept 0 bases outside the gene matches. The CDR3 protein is CASSLGDRVNTEAFF. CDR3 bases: TGTGCCAGCAGCTTAGGGGACAGGGTGAACACTGAAGCTTTCTTT.

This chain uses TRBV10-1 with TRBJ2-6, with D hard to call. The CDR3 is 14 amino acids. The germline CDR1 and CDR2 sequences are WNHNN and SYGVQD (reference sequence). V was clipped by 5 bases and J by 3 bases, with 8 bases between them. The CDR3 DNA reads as TGCGCCAGCAGTCTAAATATTGGGGCCAACGTCCTGACTTTC. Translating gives CASSLNIGANVLTF.

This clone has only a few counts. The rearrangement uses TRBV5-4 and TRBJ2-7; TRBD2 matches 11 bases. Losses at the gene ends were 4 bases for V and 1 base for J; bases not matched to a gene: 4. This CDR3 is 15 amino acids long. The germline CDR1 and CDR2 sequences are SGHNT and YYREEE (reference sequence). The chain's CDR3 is CASSPTSGSSYEQYF. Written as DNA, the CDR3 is TGTGCCAGCAGCCCTACTAGCGGGAGTTCCTACGAGCAGTACTTC. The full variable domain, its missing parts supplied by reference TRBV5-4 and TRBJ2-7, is ETGVTQSPTHLIKTRGQQVTLRCSSQSGHNTVSWYQQALGQGPQFIFQYYREEENGRGNFPPRFSGLQFPNYSSELNVNALELDDSALYLCASSPTSGSSYEQYFGPGTRLTVT.

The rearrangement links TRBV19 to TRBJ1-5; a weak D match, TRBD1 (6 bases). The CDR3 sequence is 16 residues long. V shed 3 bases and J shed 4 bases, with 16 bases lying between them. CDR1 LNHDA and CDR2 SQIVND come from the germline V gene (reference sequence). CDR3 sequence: CASSISQGGRNQPQHF. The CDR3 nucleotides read TGTGCCAGTAGTATCTCACAGGGCGGGCGGAATCAGCCCCAGCATTTT.

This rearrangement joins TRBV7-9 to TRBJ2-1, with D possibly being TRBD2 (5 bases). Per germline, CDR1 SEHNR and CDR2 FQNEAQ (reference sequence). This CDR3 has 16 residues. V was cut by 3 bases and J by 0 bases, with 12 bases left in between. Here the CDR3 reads CASSFRAESSYNEQFF. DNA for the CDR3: TGTGCCAGCAGCTTCAGAGCGGAGAGCTCCTACAATGAGCAGTTCTTC.

This chain's CDR3 is CASSQSQRGGPDTQYF. As DNA, the CDR3 is TGTGCCAGCAGCCAATCCCAGCGGGGGGGGCCAGATACGCAGTATTTT. The chain is built from TRBV4-2 and TRBJ2-3, with 10 bases lining up with TRBD2. V trimming: 2 bases; J trimming: 4 bases; junction bases outside the gene matches: 6. The length of the CDR3 is 16 residues. Germline V gene lookup returns CDR1 LGHNA and CDR2 YNFKEQ.

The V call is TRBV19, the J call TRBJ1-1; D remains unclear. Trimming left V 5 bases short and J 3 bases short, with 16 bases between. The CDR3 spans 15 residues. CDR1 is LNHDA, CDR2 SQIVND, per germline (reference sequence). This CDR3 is CASSSKISRDTEAFF. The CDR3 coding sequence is TGTGCCAGTAGTTCAAAAATTAGCCGAGACACTGAAGCTTTCTTT.

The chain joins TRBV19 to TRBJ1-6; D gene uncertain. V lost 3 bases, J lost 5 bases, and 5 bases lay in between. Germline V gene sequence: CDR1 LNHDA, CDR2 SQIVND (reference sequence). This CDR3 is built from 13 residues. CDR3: CASSILNNSPLHF. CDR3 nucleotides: TGTGCCAGTAGTATTCTTAATAATTCACCCCTCCACTTT.

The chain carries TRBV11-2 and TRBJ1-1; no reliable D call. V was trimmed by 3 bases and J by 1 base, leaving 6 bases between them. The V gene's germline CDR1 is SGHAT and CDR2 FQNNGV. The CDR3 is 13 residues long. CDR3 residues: CASSFAGNTEAFF. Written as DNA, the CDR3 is TGTGCCAGCAGCTTTGCAGGGAACACTGAAGCTTTCTTT.

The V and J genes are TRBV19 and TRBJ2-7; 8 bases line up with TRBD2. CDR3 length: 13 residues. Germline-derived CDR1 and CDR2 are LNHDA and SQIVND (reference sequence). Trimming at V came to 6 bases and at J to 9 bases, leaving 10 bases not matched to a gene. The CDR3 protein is CASSHPGGSVQYF. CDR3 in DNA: TGTGCCAGTAGCCATCCGGGGGGGAGCGTGCAGTACTTC. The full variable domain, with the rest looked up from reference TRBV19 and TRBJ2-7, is DGGITQSPKYLFRKEGQNVTLSCEQNLNHDAMYWYRQDPGQGLRLIYYSQIVNDFQKGDIAEGYSVSREKKESFPLTVTSAQKNPTAFYLCASSHPGGSVQYFGPGTRLTVT.